What follows is one T cell receptor (beta chain) and its context. Documented treatment: roughly 18 received Ad26.COV2.S at low or high dose, single or two shots; roughly five received placebo; per-sample allocation not given. Sampling happened 63 days after the first vaccine or placebo injection. In Boston, an adult donor aged 18-55 years took part. Generated by immunoSEQ multiplex PCR, the TCRdb table keeps only in-frame clones and is missing some. Here the sample spans more than 300,000 clones, about 89% being singletons. This sample stems from a study of Ad26.COV2.S vaccination and SARS-CoV-2 variants. This CDR3 is 16 amino acids long. Trimming removed 2 bases at V and 6 bases at J, with 17 bases between. In germline, CDR1 is MDHEN, CDR2 SYDVKM.

Source: peripheral blood, taken in a trial of Ad26.COV2.S vaccine versus placebo. This TCR came from a person between 18 and 65 years old who received the Ad26.COV2.S COVID-19 vaccine or a placebo. J is TRBJ1-5 and V is TRBV28; a weak D match, TRBD1 (5 bases). As DNA, the CDR3 is TGTGCCAGCAGTTTAAACCCGGGACGAAGGGCTCAGCCCCAGCATTTT. Translating it yields CASSLNPGRRAQPQHF.